This T cell receptor beta chain was sequenced during a study of T cell responses to AZD1222 COVID-19 vaccine. Study-level points and caveats: Clonal diversity may have been underestimated in mostly white British donors. Among those given AZD1222, only 5 to 7 were seropositive at baseline.

This CDR3 comprises 17 residues. Germline-derived CDR1 and CDR2 are MNHEY and SVGEGT. Trimming removed 6 bases from V and 2 bases from J; junction bases left unmatched: 8. This clone was seen a single time. Its antigen is not known. Sequenced by immunoSEQ multiplex PCR; TCRdb stores in-frame clones only, minus some. The sample yields fewer than 90,000 clones, about 86% seen once. The source was peripheral blood, collected 28 days after the second AZD1222 dose. This chain links TRBV6-2 or TRBV6-3 with TRBJ2-2; TRBD2 agrees at 11 bases. The receptor was isolated from an adult who received the AZD1222 COVID-19 vaccine. The CDR3 region has the DNA TGTGCCAGCAGCATCGACGGGACTAGCGGAAACACCGGGGAGCTGTTTTTT. Amino acids: CASSIDGTSGNTGELFF.